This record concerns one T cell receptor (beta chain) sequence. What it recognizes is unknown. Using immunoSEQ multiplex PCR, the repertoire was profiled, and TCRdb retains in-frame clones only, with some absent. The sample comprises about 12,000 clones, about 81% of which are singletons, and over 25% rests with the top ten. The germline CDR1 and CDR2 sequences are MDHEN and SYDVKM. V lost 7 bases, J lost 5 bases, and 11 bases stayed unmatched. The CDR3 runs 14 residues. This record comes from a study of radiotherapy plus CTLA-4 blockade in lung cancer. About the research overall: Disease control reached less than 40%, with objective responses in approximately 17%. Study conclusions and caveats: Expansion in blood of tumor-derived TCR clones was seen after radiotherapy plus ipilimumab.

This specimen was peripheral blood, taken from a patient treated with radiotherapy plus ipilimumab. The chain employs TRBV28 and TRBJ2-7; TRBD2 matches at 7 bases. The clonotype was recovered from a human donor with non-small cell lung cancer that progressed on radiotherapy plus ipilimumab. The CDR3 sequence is CASIMGGDPHEQYF. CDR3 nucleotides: TGTGCCAGCATTATGGGGGGGGACCCTCACGAGCAGTACTTC. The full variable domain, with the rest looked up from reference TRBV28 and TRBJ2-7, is DVKVTQSSRYLVKRTGEKVFLECVQDMDHENMFWYRQDPGLGLRLIYFSYDVKMKEKGDIPEGYSVSREKKERFSLILESASTNQTSMYLCASIMGGDPHEQYFGPGTRLTVT.